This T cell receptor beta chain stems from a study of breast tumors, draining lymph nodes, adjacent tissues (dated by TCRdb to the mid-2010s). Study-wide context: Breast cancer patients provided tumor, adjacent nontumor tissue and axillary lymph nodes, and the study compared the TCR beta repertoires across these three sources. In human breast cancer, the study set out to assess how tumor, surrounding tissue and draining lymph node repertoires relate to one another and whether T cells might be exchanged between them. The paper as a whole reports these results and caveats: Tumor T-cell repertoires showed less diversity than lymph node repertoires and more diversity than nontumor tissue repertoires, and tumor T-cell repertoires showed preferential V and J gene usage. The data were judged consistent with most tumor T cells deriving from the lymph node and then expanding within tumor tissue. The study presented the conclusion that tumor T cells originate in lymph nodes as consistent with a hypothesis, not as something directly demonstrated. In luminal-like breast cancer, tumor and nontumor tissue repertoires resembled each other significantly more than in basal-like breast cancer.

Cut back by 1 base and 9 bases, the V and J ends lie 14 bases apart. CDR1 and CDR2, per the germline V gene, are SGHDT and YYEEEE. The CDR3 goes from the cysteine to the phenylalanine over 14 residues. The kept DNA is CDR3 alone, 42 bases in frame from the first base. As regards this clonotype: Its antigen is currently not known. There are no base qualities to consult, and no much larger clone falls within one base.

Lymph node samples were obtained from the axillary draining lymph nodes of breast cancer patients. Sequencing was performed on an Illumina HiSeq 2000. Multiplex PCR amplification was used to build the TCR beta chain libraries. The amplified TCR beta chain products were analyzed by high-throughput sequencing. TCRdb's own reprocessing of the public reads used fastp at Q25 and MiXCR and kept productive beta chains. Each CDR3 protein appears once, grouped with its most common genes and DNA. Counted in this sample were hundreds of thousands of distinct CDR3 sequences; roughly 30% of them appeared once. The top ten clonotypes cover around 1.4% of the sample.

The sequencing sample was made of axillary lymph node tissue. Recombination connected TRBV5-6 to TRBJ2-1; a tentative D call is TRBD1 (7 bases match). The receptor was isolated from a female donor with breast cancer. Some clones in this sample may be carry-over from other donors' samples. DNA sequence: TGTGCCAGCAGCTTGCGCAGGGGGGCGGGTGAGCAGTTCTTC. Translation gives CASSLRRGAGEQFF.